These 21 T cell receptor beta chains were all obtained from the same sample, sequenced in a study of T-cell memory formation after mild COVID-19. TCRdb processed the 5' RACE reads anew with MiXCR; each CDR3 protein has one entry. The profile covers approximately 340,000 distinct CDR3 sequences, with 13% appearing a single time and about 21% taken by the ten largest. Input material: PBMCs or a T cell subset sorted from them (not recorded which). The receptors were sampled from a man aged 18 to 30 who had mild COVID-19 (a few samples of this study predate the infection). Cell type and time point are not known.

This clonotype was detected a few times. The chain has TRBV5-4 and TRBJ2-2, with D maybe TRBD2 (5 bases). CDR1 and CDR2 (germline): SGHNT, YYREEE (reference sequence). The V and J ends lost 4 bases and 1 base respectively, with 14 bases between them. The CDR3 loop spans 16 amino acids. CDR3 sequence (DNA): TGTGCCAGCAGCAACCCCCCAGGAGGGAACACCGGGGAGCTGTTTTTT. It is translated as CASSNPPGGNTGELFF.

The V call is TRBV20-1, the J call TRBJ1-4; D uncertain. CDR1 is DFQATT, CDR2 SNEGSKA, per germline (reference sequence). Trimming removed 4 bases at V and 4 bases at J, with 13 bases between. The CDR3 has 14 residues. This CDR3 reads CSATLGSRNEKLFF. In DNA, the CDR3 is TGCAGTGCTACGCTGGGAAGCCGTAATGAAAAACTGTTTTTT.

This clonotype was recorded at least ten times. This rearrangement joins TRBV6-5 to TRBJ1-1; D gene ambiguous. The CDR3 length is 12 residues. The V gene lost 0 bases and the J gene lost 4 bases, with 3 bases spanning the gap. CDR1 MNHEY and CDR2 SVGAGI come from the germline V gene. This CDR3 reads CASSYSPTEAFF. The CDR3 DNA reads TGTGCCAGCAGTTACTCACCCACTGAAGCTTTCTTT.

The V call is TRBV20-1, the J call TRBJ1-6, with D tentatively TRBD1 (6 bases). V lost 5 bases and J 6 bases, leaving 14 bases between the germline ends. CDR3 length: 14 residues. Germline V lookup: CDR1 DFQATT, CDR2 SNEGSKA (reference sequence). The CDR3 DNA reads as TGCAGTGCTTTAGGGGGATCGGGTAATTCACCCCTCCACTTT. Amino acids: CSALGGSGNSPLHF.

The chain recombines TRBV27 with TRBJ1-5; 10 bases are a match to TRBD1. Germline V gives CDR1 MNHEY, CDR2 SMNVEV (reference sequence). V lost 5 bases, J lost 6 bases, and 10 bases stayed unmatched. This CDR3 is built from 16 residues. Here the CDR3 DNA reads TGTGCCAGCAGTCCTCGGACAGGGGGTTCGGTTCAGCCCCAGCATTTT. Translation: CASSPRTGGSVQPQHF.

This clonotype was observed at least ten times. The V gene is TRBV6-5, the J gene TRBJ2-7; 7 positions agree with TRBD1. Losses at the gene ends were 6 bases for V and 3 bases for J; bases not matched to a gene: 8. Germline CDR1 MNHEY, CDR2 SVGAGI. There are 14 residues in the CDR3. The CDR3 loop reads CASSRQGQGYEQYF. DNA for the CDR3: TGTGCCAGCAGCCGACAGGGTCAGGGCTACGAGCAGTACTTC.

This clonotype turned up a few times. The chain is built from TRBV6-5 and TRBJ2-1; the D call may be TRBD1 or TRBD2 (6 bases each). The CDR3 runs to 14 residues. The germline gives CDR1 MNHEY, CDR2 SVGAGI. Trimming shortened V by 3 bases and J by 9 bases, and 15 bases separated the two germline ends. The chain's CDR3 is CASSYSTGRGEQFF. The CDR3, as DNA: TGTGCCAGCAGTTATTCTACAGGGCGGGGTGAGCAGTTCTTC.

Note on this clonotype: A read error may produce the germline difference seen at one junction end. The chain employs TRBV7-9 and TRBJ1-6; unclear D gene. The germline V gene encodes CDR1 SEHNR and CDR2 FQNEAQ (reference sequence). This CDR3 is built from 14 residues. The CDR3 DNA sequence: TGTGCCAGCAGCCTAGCTTTGGCTAATTCACCCCTCCACTTT. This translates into CASSLALANSPLHF. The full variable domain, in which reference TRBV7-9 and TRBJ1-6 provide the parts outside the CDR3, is DTGVSQNPRHKITKRGQNVTFRCDPISEHNRLYWYRQTLGQGPEFLTYFQNEAQLEKSRLLSDRFSAERPKGSFSTLEIQRTEQGDSAMYLCASSLALANSPLHFGNGTRLTVT.

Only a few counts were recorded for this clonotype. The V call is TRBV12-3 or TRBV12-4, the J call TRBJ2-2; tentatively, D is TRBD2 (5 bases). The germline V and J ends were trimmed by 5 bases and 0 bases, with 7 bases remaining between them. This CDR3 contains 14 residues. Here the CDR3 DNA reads TGTGCCAGCAGTAGAGGGCCGAACACCGGGGAGCTGTTTTTT. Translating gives CASSRGPNTGELFF.

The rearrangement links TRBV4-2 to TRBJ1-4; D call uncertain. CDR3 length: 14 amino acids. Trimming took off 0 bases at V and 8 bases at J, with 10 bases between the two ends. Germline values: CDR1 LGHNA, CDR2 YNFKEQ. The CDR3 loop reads CASSQELVREKLFF. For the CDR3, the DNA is TGTGCCAGCAGCCAAGAATTAGTACGCGAAAAACTGTTTTTT.

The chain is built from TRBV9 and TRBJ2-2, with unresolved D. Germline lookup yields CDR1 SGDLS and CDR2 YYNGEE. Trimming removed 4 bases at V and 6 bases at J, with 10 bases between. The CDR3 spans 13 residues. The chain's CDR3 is CASSYSWAGELFF. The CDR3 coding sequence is TGTGCCAGCAGCTACAGCTGGGCCGGGGAGCTGTTTTTT. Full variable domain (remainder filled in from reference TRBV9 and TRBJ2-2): DSGVTQTPKHLITATGQRVTLRCSPRSGDLSVYWYQQSLDQGLQFLIQYYNGEERAKGNILERFSAQQFPDLHSELNLSSLELGDSALYFCASSYSWAGELFFGEGSRLTVL.

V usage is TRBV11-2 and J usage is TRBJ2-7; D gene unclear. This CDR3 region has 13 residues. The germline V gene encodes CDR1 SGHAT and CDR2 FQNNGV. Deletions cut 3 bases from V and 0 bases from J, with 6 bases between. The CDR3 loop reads CASSFSYSYEQYV. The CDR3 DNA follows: TGTGCCAGCAGCTTCTCCTACTCCTACGAGCAGTACGTC.

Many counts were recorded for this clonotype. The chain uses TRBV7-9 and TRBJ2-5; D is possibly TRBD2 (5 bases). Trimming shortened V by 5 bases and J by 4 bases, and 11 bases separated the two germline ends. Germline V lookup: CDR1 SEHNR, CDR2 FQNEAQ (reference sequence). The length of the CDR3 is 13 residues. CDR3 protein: CASSSGGGETQYF. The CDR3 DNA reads TGTGCCAGCAGCAGTGGAGGAGGAGAGACCCAGTACTTC.

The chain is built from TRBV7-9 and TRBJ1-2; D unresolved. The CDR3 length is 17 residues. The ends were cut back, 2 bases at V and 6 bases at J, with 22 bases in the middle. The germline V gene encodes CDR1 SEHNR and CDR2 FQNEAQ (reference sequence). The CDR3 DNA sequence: TGTGCCAGCAGCTTAAACCCATGGACGTCCCCGTTAGATGGCTACACCTTC. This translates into CASSLNPWTSPLDGYTF.

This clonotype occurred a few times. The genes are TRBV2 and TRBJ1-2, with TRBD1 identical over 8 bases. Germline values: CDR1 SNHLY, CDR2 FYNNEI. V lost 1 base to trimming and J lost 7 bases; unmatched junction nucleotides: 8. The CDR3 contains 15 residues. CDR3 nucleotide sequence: TGTGCCAGCAGTGAAGACAGGGGGAAGAGCGGTGGCTACACCTTC. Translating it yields CASSEDRGKSGGYTF. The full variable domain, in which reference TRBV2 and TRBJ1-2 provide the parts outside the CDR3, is EPEVTQTPSHQVTQMGQEVILRCVPISNHLYFYWYRQILGQKVEFLVSFYNNEISEKSEIFDDQFSVERPDGSNFTLKIRSTKLEDSAMYFCASSEDRGKSGGYTFGSGTRLTVV.

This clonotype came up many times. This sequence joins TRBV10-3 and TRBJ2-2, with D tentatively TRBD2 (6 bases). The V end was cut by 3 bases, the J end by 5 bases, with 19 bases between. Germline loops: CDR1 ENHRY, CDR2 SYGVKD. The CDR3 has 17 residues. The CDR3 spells CAISEPWEDTWTGELFF. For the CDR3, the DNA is TGTGCCATCAGTGAACCGTGGGAGGACACCTGGACCGGGGAGCTGTTTTTT.

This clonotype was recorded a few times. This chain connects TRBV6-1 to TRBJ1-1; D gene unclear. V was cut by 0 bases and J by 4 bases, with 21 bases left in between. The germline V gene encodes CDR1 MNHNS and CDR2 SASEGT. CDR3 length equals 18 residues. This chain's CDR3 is CASSEAGFTWVMSTEAFF. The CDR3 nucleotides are TGTGCCAGCAGTGAAGCAGGGTTTACATGGGTAATGAGCACTGAAGCTTTCTTT.

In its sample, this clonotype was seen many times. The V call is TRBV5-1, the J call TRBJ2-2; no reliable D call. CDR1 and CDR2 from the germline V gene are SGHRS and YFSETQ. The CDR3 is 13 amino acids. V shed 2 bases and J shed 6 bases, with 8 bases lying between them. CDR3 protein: CASSLRVPGELFF. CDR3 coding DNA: TGCGCCAGCAGCTTACGGGTACCCGGGGAGCTGTTTTTT.

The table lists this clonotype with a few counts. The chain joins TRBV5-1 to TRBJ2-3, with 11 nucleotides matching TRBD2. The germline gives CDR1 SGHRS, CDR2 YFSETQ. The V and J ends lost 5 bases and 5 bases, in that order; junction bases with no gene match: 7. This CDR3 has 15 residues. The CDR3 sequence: CASRLGTSGRDTQYF. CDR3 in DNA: TGCGCCAGCAGGCTCGGGACTAGCGGAAGAGATACGCAGTATTTT. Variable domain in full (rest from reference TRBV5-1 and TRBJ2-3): KAGVTQTPRYLIKTRGQQVTLSCSPISGHRSVSWYQQTPGQGLQFLFEYFSETQRNKGNFPGRFSGRQFSNSRSEMNVSTLELGDSALYLCASRLGTSGRDTQYFGPGTRLTVL.

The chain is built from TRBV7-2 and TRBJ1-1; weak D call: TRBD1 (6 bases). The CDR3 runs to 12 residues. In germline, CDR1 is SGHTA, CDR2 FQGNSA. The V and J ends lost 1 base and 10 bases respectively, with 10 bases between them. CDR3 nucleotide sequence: TGTGCCAGCAGCTTAGAGGACAGACGAGCTTTCTTT. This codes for CASSLEDRRAFF.

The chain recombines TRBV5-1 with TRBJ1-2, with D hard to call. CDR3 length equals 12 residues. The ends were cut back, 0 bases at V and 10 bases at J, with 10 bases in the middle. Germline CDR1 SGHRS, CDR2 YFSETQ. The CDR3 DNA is TGCGCCAGCAGCTTGGACCTAGACTTCTACACCTTC. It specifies CASSLDLDFYTF.